The following is a TCR beta chain sequence with its context. Its antigen remains unidentified. PBMCs were isolated at a quantity of at least 7 million per sample. Each sample yielded at least 5 micrograms of PBMC total RNA. These data come from a study of blood T cells in healthy people across ages. Study conclusions and caveats: With age, beta diversity per million T cells declined roughly linearly, significantly by 30 to 40. Underestimates were what the diversity estimates from one million T cells were considered to be.

The second PCR ran about 6 to 12 cycles with a sample-barcoded 5' primer and J-beta primers. Each CDR3 protein gets one entry after TCRdb re-called the 5' RACE reads with MiXCR. The top ten clones hold around 14% of a sample with about 1.1 million distinct CDR3 sequences, roughly two fifths of them seen once. Germline V gives CDR1 SGHDN, CDR2 FVKESK. With 5 bases removed from V and 0 bases from J, the gap between germline ends came to 11 bases. The CDR3 loop spans 15 amino acids. The TCR originated in a man between 18 and 35 years old in good health. This chain joins TRBV14 and TRBJ2-1; D not certain. The sample taken for sequencing was blood. The CDR3, as DNA: TGTGCCAGCAGCTCCCTGAGCATCTCCTACAATGAGCAGTTCTTC. Translating it yields CASSSLSISYNEQFF.